These T cell receptor beta chains were read from a single sample in a study of Ad26.COV2.S vaccination and SARS-CoV-2 variants. Sequencing used immunoSEQ multiplex PCR; TCRdb keeps in-frame clones, though not all of them. The sample shows a few hundred thousand clones, around 92% of them seen only once. Sample: peripheral blood, taken in a trial of Ad26.COV2.S vaccine versus placebo. The receptors were gathered from a person between 18 and 60 years old who received the Ad26.COV2.S COVID-19 vaccine or a placebo. The conserved cysteine and the conserved F or W are not part of the CDR3 here. The order of the fields is D gene, clone size, V gene, J gene, CDR3 protein. The D gene is left open where the match is weak. Clone size is shown for a subset of rows, as once, few, many or a class of expanded clone.

>TRBD1|.|TRBV7-8|TRBJ1-5
ASSRSGLTGDQPQH
>.|.|TRBV18|TRBJ1-1
ASSHGTAVLNTEAF
>.|.|TRBV5-1|TRBJ1-2
ASSLGSGVVDGYT
>.|.|TRBV4-1|TRBJ2-4
ASSPVALGAKNIQY
>TRBD2|.|TRBV4-3|TRBJ2-2
ASSQDLLAVTGELF
>.|.|TRBV27|TRBJ2-5
ASSPDLNQETQY
>TRBD1|.|TRBV4-3|TRBJ2-7
ASSQGTGTNHEQY
>.|.|TRBV7-9|TRBJ2-5
ASSLGVVGQETQY
>.|.|TRBV28|TRBJ1-5
ASSLDSSYQPQH
>.|.|TRBV5-5|TRBJ1-2
ASSDPGGHYT
>.|.|TRBV7-9|TRBJ2-7
ASSLVGDYEQY
>.|.|TRBV27|TRBJ1-1
ASSLRGGGKAF
>TRBD1|.|TRBV30|TRBJ1-1
AWSASGGDRVNAF
>TRBD2|.|TRBV3-1/TRBV3-2|TRBJ2-7
ASSQESGGLYEQY
>.|.|TRBV7-2|TRBJ2-7
ASSPGTLTYEQY
>TRBD1|.|TRBV7-9|TRBJ2-1
ASSLEGQVGADEQF
>TRBD1|.|TRBV5-1|TRBJ2-3
ASSLGQGLDTQY
>.|.|TRBV5-1|TRBJ2-7
ASSLVAPTYEQY
>TRBD1|.|TRBV5-4|TRBJ2-2
ASRAPGQEFTGELF
>.|.|TRBV6-5|TRBJ1-5
ASSPQLLSNQPQH
>TRBD1|.|TRBV19|TRBJ2-7
ASSIDSGQGAYEQY
>TRBD1|.|TRBV19|TRBJ2-7
ASSIGGQGAFYEQY
>TRBD1|.|TRBV19|TRBJ1-2
ASISGQDYGYT
>.|.|TRBV27|TRBJ1-2
ASSLQGLRGGYT
>.|.|TRBV28|TRBJ1-2
ASIAGGGLDPVNYGYT
>.|.|TRBV7-8|TRBJ1-2
ASSLKGDFYGYT
>.|.|TRBV4-3|TRBJ1-2
ASSQDLPGEAGYT
>.|.|TRBV24-1|TRBJ2-5
ATSEMAAGSMETQY
>.|once|TRBV5-6|TRBJ2-7
ASSLLGFSTYEQY
>TRBD2|.|TRBV28|TRBJ2-2
ASSLYWTSGNTGELF
>TRBD1|.|TRBV7-9|TRBJ2-7
ASSGTGLYEQY
>.|.|TRBV11-2|TRBJ2-7
ASSLVVHEQY
>.|.|TRBV5-1|TRBJ2-6
ASSLVFSGANVLT
>.|.|TRBV27|TRBJ1-5
ASSLGSNSNQPQH
>.|.|TRBV2|TRBJ1-6
ASSESLGNSPLH
>.|.|TRBV27|TRBJ2-1
ASRVAVNSYEQF
>.|.|TRBV29-1|TRBJ2-1
SAREGGFDNEQF
>TRBD2|.|TRBV19|TRBJ2-1
ASTPLLKRGVTQRDEQF
>TRBD1|.|TRBV19|TRBJ2-3
ASSVWTGGEGTQY
>TRBD1|.|TRBV4-3|TRBJ1-6
ASSQRQGASVGPLH
>TRBD1|.|TRBV19|TRBJ1-2
ASSIGGQGVYGYT
>.|.|TRBV28|TRBJ2-5
ASSPPYQETQY
>TRBD1|.|TRBV10-3|TRBJ2-7
AIRGAGGLEQY
>TRBD2|.|TRBV7-2|TRBJ2-7
ASSRTSGGDSSYEQY
>TRBD1|.|TRBV28|TRBJ2-1
ASRPAGTGDDEQF
>.|.|TRBV30|TRBJ1-1
AWSVTANTEAF
>.|.|TRBV6-5|TRBJ2-3
ASSYQRGTDTQY
>.|.|TRBV30|TRBJ1-4
AWSLQGGNEKLF
>.|once|TRBV7-8|TRBJ2-7
ASSLAEPGGRGDYEQY